The following is a TCR beta chain sequence with its context. Its specificity is not known. Every subset had its genomic DNA shared out evenly among several immunoSEQ plates. Method: immunoSEQ multiplex PCR; TCRdb's copy keeps in-frame clones and lacks some. The data hold roughly 2.1 million clones, with under 95% observed a single time. CDR3 length: 15 amino acids. The V gene's germline CDR1 is SGDLS and CDR2 YYNGEE. V was shortened by 0 bases and J by 5 bases, with 12 bases between the two germline ends. This entry is derived from a study of shared clonotypes between healthy human individuals. The wider study: Contributing individuals were two females and a few males aged 18 to 49. Study results and caveats: What limited the represented genetic and exposure-history diversity was the small number of donors.

CD45RO negativity and positive selection for CCR7 defined naive CD8 cells, a population that excluded terminally differentiated effector memory CD45RA+ cells. The sequenced sample consisted of naive CD8+ T cells from PBMCs. This rearrangement joins TRBV9 to TRBJ2-1, with TRBD2 as a possible D gene (6 bases). The clonotype was recovered from a man aged 18 to 30 in good health. Some clones in this sample may be carry-over from other donors' samples. The CDR3 here is CASSVGMGLNNEQFF. The CDR3 nucleotides are TGTGCCAGCAGCGTAGGAATGGGACTGAACAATGAGCAGTTCTTC.